This T cell receptor (beta chain) was recovered during a study of robustness of blood B and T cell sequencing (dated by TCRdb to the late 2010s). Context from the whole study: The goal of the study was to find out how much peripheral blood is required to reliably describe the TCRbeta and IgG repertoires of an individual. TCRbeta and IgG repertoires were quantified in each of the approximately eleven independently drawn blood samples. As technical replicates, two replicate TCRbeta cDNA libraries were prepared from one shared RNA pool derived from a single 10 ml draw. Overall results and qualifications from the work: The 1,000 most abundant TCRbeta clonotypes from the pooled draws were found in every single 10 ml sample. One pair of TCRbeta libraries showed evidence of cross-contamination, likely from batch processing; the shared UMI-sequence pairs were removed. The TCRbeta rarefaction curves did not fully level off, which suggests under-sequencing or many low-abundance clonotypes. Of the top 10,000 TCRbeta clonotypes in one technical replicate library, less than 95% were also found in the other technical replicate library. EDTA tubes required immediate fractionation, limiting use in multi-site collections. Pooling tubes did not increase the overlap of rare TCRbeta clonotypes, which implies that much larger blood volumes would be needed to capture rare TCRbeta clonotypes. Coverage of the top 10,000 TCRbeta clonotypes approached saturation when 3 or 4 tubes (30-40 ml blood) were combined.

CDR1 and CDR2, looked up from the germline V gene, are LGHNA and YNFKEQ. CDR3 length: 14 amino acids, cysteine to phenylalanine. Only the CDR3 portion is preserved as DNA: 42 bases, with reading frame beginning at the first base. V ends up 4 bases short and J 4 bases short, with an unmatched junction base count of 6. In regard to this clonotype: What antigen it recognizes has not been identified. It has no much larger one-base neighbor in the sample; base qualities were not kept.

Libraries came from PCR. The listed sequencing device is Illumina MiSeq. cDNA was synthesized with SMARTScribe reverse transcriptase and a 5' template-switch oligo that added a universal priming site. Each cDNA molecule was tagged by a 12-nucleotide random unique molecular identifier (UMI) carried on the template-switch oligo. During reverse transcription, TCRbeta transcripts were targeted using chain-specific reverse primers. Uracil DNA glycosylase treatment removed residual template-switch adapters, and cDNA was purified with a Qiagen MinElute kit. The first PCR ran for about 25 cycles with KAPA HiFi HotStart ReadyMix and step-out primers, divided among four 50 microliter reactions. Products of the first-round PCR were gel-purified before additional amplification. Illumina Nextera adapters were attached in a second PCR of around 8 cycles, and the libraries were then purified and pooled. A 50-nucleotide 5' read captured the UMI barcode for each TCRbeta molecule. The authors' pipeline ran thus. Using the MIGEC toolkit, reads were grouped by UMI into consensus reads. Final reads were produced by merging forward and reverse consensus reads with PEAR. A custom decontamination script removed identical UMI-sequence pairs shared across libraries, treating them as cross-sample contamination. MIGMAP, a wrapper around IgBLAST, was used for V(D)J assignment and CDR3 extraction. A TCR clonotype was defined by an identical V gene, J gene and CDR3 amino acid sequence; no sequencing was done for CDR1 and CDR2. The raw public data were reprocessed by TCRdb itself: fastp quality trimming at Q25, MiXCR clonotype calling, in-frame beta chains only. Every entry covers one CDR3 protein and lists the most common genes and DNA from its rows. In this record, the V and J calls reflect TCRdb's handling and not the investigators' own analysis. The table for this sample lists 3,600 or so distinct CDR3 sequences; approximately 53% of them were counted only once. Less than 30% of the sample belongs to the ten largest clones.

TCRbeta repertoires were measured from mRNA instead of genomic DNA, an approach that captures expressed receptors. Buffy coat leukocytes were collected into Trizol, and RNA was extracted with the Direct-zol RNA MiniPrep Plus kit without cell sorting. EDTA blood tubes were centrifuged immediately at 4°C to separate plasma, buffy coat and red blood cells. The receptor was isolated from a human donor in good health. The V and J segments used are TRBV4-2 and TRBJ2-5, and TRBD1 matches 7 of the central bases. The sequenced sample was peripheral blood. The CDR3 sequence is CASSPTGELETQYF. The nucleotides are TGTGCCAGCAGCCCAACAGGGGAGCTAGAGACCCAGTACTTC.